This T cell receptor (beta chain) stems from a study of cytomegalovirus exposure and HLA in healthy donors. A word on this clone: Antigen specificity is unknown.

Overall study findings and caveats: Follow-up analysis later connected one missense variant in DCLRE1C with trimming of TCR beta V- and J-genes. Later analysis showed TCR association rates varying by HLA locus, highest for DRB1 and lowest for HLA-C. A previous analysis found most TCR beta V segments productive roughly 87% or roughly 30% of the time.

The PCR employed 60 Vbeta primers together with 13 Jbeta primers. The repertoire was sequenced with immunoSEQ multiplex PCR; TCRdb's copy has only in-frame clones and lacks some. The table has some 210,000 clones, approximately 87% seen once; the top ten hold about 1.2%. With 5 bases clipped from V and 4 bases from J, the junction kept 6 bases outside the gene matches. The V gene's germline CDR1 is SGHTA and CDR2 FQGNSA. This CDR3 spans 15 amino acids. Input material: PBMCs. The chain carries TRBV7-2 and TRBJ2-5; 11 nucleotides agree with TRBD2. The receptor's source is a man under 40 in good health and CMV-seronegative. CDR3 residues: CASSALAGGGETQYF. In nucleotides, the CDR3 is TGTGCCAGCAGCGCATTAGCGGGGGGGGGAGAGACCCAGTACTTC.